This is a list of T cell receptor beta chains from one sample in a study of identifying expanded T cells in peripheral blood. Generated by immunoSEQ multiplex PCR, the TCRdb table keeps only in-frame clones and is missing some. Of about 100,000 clones in the sample, approximately 88% were seen once. Sequenced: blood. The origin of the receptors is a person aged 18 to 69 in good health. The CDR3 runs from the conserved cysteine through the conserved F or W. Each record gives: J gene, V gene, CDR3 protein.

>TRBJ2-5|TRBV5-1
CASSLVGRETQYF
>TRBJ2-7|TRBV27
CASSLLSRRALYF
>TRBJ1-6|TRBV19
CASTPKAGHSYNSPLHF
>TRBJ2-3|TRBV19
CASSIFHPSTDTQYF
>TRBJ1-2|TRBV5-6
CASSRTTGFQSGYTF
>TRBJ2-5|TRBV18
CASSPQRATQYF
>TRBJ2-2|TRBV14
CASSQEQGRTGELFF
>TRBJ1-5|TRBV2
CASRTDRGNQPQHF
>TRBJ1-6|TRBV5-1
CASSLVGLRNSPLHF
>TRBJ2-7|TRBV5-6
CASSLGTGLHEQYF
>TRBJ1-1|TRBV27
CASRGRRDTEAFF
>TRBJ2-1|TRBV5-6
CASSLGTSRGYNEQFF
>TRBJ2-1|TRBV30
CAWTPLTSYPVGFF
>TRBJ2-7|TRBV11-2
CASSHLPGGYEQYF
>TRBJ2-7|TRBV27
CASTPRGTGLNEQYF
>TRBJ1-2|TRBV7-8
CASSPIGGRGYTF
>TRBJ2-2|TRBV6-1
CASSRTGGSGGELFF
>TRBJ1-3|TRBV18
CASSLGQAGNTIYF
>TRBJ2-3|TRBV11-2
CASSSSGIGTSTDTQYF
>TRBJ2-3|TRBV13
CASSLRTSGRGYF
>TRBJ1-1|TRBV19
CASRTKGGVAAFF
>TRBJ2-5|TRBV21-1
CASSKVEGGRETQYF
>TRBJ2-3|TRBV11-3
CASSLADFPRDTQYF
>TRBJ1-2|TRBV19
CASSIERNYGYTF
>TRBJ2-1|TRBV4-2
CASSQETLAGDPHEQFF
>TRBJ2-7|TRBV6-5
CASSYSRDKSYEQYF
>TRBJ2-5|TRBV5-4
CASSQRETQYF
>TRBJ2-1|TRBV6-5
CASSYSFLAGYNEQFF
>TRBJ1-1|TRBV9
CASSVTGTMNTEAFF
>TRBJ2-3|TRBV18
CASSPGGADTQYF
>TRBJ1-2|TRBV6-6
CASSSTEANYGYTF
>TRBJ2-3|TRBV18
CASSPQADTQYF
>TRBJ1-1|TRBV20-1
CSASKNTEAFF
>TRBJ1-6|TRBV5-1
CASSSGTGNNSPLHF
>TRBJ1-1|TRBV5-4
CASSQGWVGGMNTEAFF
>TRBJ2-7|TRBV6-6
CASSYAGTYEQYF
>TRBJ2-1|TRBV4-2
CASSPAGGWNEQFF
>TRBJ2-2|TRBV6-5
CASSPRVTGELFF
>TRBJ2-3|TRBV7-2
CASSLAAPGLAGVRDTQYF
>TRBJ1-2|TRBV19
CASSIVVGGAAGYTF
>TRBJ2-7|TRBV19
CASSGRDPSEQYF
>TRBJ1-1|TRBV6-1
CASSDLSQGDTEAFF
>TRBJ2-2|TRBV4-1
CASSQEGGRRGTGELFF
>TRBJ1-6|TRBV11-2
CASSRYKGSSYNSPLHF
>TRBJ1-2|TRBV6-1
CASSQPPGSYGYTF